This T cell receptor beta chain was observed in a study of blood T cell repertoires in COVID-19 (dated by TCRdb to about 2020). About the study as a whole: Samples from collaborators originated in the United States, Italy and Spain and spanned both the acute and convalescent phases of COVID-19. A freely available public database, intended as a resource for researchers studying the immune response to SARS-CoV-2, is where the repertoires were released. The material from the prospective study consisted of cDNA or gDNA derived from T cells, B-cell-depleted T cells, or PBMCs. Deeply sampled blood TCRbeta repertoires from subjects exposed to, actively infected with, or recovered from COVID-19 were included in the dataset. Where available, HLA class I and class II types were obtained from metadata supplied by the sample provider rather than from assay-based typing. Sample metadata almost always included a de-identified subject ID, COVID-19 status, age in years and sex. Samples were obtained from the ongoing ImmuneRACE study (first 160 participants) and from roughly 1,300 subjects provided by 6 global collaborators. Results and caveats for the whole study, not just this receptor: Clinical and demographic metadata were provided uncurated, with the amount varying by source and participant.

Participants in the prospective study were aged about 18 to 90 years, lived in about two dozen United States geographic areas, and enrolled through a virtual design. Cohort assignment in the prospective study relied on participant-reported clinical history from a screening survey and a study questionnaire. Exposed participants had been in contact, within 2 weeks of entering the study, with a person who had a PCR-confirmed or clinician-diagnosed case of COVID-19. Each participant in the prospective study had whole blood, serum and a nasopharyngeal or oropharyngeal swab collected by mobile phlebotomists. Prospective study participants could optionally give additional blood draws and questionnaires over a 2-month period. Blood samples from the prospective study were shipped frozen or at room temperature prior to DNA extraction. TCRbeta CDR3 regions were amplified from genomic DNA by means of the immunoSEQ Assay, a bias-controlled multiplex PCR. From the authors' description of their analysis: Within the assay, amplification of reference gene primers was used to estimate how many nucleated cells each sample contained. Sequence reads were collapsed and filtered to measure the absolute abundance of every unique TCRbeta CDR3 rearrangement. For each sample, productive Simpson clonality was calculated as the square root of Simpson's diversity index over productive rearrangements. What TCRdb holds here is the immuneACCESS table cut down to in-frame rearrangements. Part of the clones is not present; checked against another copy, under half of the missing clones reflect an unresolved V gene, and the others are unexplained. The V and J calls and clone size were taken over from that table, and D and trimming were inferred from the DNA. The sample profile shows about 200,000 clones; 83% of them were found once. Jointly, the top ten make up around 4.6% of the sample.

The CDR3 starts with the cysteine, ends with the phenylalanine, and has 12 residues. Of all the DNA, just the CDR3 is kept, 36 bases in frame from base 1. The CDR1 and CDR2 encoded by the germline V gene are SNHLY and FYNNEI. As to this clone: This receptor's antigen is unknown. No much larger clone exists at a distance of one base, and base qualities are not known.

This receptor was identified in a woman aged 50 to 60 who had been exposed to COVID-19. The rearrangement combines TRBV2 with TRBJ2-2, with no confident D gene call. Specimen: PBMCs or T cells enriched from blood (not recorded which). The nucleotide sequence is TGTGCAAAGCAGGCGTCAACCGGGGAGCTGTTTTTT. It is translated as CAKQASTGELFF.